The clone carrying this T cell receptor beta chain was seen ten or more times. What it binds is not known. The data originate from a study of PD-1 blockade in classical Hodgkin lymphoma. The wider study: A 3 mg/kg intravenous dose of nivolumab was received by patients every 2 weeks.

Autologous stem cell transplantation was followed by relapse in every patient, and brentuximab vedotin exposure varied. Overall study results and limits: Newly diagnosed patients and complete responders had comparable diversity at baseline. CD4+ TCR diversity rose significantly by C4D1, and CD8+ TCR diversity did not.

From germline, CDR1 is LGHNT and CDR2 FRNRAP. The CDR3 extends over 15 amino acids. Trimming shortened V by 5 bases and J by 2 bases, and 15 bases separated the two germline ends. Data came from immunoSEQ multiplex PCR; TCRdb stores just in-frame clones and leaves some out. The table has 150,000 or so clones, about four fifths seen once; the top ten hold roughly a tenth. The sequence was collected from a human donor with classical Hodgkin lymphoma. The chain recombines TRBV12-5 with TRBJ1-1, with D unresolved. The starting material was peripheral blood mononuclear cells (PBMCs), obtained before the second cycle of nivolumab. The CDR3 DNA reads TGTGCTAGTGGTCCCCGGAAAGAGGGCAACACTGAAGCTTTCTTT. It yields the protein CASGPRKEGNTEAFF.